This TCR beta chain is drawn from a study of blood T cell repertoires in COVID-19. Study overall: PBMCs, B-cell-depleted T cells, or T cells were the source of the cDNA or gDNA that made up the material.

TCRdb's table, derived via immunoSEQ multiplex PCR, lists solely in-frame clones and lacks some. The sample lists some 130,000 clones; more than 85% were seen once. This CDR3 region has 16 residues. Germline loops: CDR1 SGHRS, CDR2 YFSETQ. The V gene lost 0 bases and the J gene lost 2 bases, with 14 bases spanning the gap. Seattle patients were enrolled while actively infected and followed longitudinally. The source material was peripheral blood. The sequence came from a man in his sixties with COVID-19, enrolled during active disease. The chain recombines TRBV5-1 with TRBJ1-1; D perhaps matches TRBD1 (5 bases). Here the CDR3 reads CASSLVLGGANTEAFF. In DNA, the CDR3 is TGCGCCAGCAGCTTGGTCTTGGGAGGGGCAAACACTGAAGCTTTCTTT.